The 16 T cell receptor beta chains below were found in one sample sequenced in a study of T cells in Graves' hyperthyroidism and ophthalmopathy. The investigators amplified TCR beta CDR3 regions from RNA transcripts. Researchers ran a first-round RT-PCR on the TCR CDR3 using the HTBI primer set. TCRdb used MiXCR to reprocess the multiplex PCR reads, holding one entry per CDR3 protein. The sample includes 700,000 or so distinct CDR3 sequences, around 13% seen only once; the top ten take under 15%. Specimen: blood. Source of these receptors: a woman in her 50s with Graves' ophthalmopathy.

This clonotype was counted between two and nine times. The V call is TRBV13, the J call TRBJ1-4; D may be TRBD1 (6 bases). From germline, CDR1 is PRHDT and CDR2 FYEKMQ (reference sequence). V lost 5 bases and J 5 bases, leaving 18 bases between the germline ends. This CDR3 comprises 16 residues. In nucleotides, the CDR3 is TGTGCCAGCAGCGGTAGATCCGGGACAAGGAATGAAAAACTGTTTTTT. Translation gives CASSGRSGTRNEKLFF.

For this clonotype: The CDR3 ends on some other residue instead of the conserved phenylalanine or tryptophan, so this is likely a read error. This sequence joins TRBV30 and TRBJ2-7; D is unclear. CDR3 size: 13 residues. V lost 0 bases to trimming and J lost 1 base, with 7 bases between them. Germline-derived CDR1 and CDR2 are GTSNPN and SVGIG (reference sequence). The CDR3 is CAWSVQLSYEQYS. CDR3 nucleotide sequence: TGTGCCTGGAGTGTACAGCTTTCCTACGAGCAGTACTCC.

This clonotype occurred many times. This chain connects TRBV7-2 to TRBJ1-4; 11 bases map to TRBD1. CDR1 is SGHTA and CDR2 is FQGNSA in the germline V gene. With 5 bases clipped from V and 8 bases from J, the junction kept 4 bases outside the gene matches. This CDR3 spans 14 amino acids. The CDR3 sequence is CASSKDRGQEKLFF. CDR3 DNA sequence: TGTGCCAGCAGCAAGGACAGGGGGCAGGAAAAACTGTTTTTT.

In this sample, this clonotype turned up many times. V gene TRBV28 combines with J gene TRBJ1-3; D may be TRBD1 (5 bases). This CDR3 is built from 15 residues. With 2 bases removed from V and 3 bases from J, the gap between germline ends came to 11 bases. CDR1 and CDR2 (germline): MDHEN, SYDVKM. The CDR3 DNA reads TGTGCCAGCAGTTTAGTCAACAGGCTTGGAAACACCATATATTTT. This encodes CASSLVNRLGNTIYF.

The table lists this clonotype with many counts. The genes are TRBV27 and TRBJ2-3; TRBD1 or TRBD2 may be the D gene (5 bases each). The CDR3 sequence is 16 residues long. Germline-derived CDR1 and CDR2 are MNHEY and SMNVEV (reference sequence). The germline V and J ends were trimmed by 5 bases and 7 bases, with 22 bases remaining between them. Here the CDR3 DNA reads TGTGCCAGCAGTCTTCTATCCCGGGACGGACATAATACGCAGTATTTT. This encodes CASSLLSRDGHNTQYF.

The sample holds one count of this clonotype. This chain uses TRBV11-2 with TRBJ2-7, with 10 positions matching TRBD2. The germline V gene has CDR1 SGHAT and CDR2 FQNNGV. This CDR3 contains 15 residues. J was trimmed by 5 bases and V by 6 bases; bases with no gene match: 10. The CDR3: CASRSIAGGRDEQYF. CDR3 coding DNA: TGTGCCAGCAGGAGTATAGCGGGAGGAAGAGACGAGCAGTACTTC.

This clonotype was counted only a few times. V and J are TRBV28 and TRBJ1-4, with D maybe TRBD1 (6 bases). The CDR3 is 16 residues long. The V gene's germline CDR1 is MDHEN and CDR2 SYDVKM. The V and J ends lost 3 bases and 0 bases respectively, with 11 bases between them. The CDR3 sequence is CASSFLGAATNEKLFF. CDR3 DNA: TGTGCCAGCAGTTTCCTGGGGGCTGCAACTAATGAAAAACTGTTTTTT.

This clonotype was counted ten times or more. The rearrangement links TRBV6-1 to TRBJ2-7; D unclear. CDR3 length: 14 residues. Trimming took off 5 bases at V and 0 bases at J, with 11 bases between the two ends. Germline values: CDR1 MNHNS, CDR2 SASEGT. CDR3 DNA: TGTGCCAGCAGTCCACTCCGCAGCTCCTACGAGCAGTACTTC. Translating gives CASSPLRSSYEQYF.

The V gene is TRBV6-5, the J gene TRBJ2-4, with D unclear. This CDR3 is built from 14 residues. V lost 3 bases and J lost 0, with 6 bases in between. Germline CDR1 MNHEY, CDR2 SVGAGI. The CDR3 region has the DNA TGTGCCAGCAGTTATCTGTCAGCCAAAAACATTCAGTACTTC. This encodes CASSYLSAKNIQYF.

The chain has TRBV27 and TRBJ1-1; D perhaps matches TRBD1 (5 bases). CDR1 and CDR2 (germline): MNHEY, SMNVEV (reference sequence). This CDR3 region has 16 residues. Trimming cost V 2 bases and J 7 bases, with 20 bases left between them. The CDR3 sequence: CASSLGRPGRQFEAFF. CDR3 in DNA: TGTGCCAGCAGTTTAGGCCGACCGGGACGGCAATTTGAAGCTTTCTTT.

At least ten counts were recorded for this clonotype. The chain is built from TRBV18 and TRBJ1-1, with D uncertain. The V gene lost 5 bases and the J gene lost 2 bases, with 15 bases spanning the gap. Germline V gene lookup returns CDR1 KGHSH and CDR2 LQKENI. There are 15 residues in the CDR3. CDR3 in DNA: TGTGCCAGCTCAGCGACCCTCCAAGGCAACACTGAAGCTTTCTTT. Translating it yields CASSATLQGNTEAFF. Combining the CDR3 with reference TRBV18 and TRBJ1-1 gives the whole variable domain NAGVMQNPRHLVRRRGQEARLRCSPMKGHSHVYWYRQLPEEGLKFMVYLQKENIIDESGMPKERFSAEFPKEGPSILRIQQVVRGDSAAYFCASSATLQGNTEAFFGQGTRLTVV.

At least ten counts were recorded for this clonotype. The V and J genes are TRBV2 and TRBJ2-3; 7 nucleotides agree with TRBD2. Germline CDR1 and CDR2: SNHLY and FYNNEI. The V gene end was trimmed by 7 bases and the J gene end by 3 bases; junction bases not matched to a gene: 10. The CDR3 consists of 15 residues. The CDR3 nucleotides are TGTGCCAGCAAGCTTAGGCTAGCGGAGACAGATACGCAGTATTTT. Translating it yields CASKLRLAETDTQYF.

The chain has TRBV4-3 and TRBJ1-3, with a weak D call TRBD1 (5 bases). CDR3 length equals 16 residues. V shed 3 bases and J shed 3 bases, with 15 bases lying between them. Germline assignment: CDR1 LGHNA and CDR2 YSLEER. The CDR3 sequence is CASSQVHGTLGNTIYF. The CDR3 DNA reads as TGCGCCAGCAGCCAGGTTCACGGGACGCTTGGAAACACCATATATTTT.

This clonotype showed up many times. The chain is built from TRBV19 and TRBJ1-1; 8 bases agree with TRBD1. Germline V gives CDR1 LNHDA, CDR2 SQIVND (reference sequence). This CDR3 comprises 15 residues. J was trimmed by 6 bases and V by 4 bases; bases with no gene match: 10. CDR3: CASSTAGTGGAEAFF. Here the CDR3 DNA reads TGTGCCAGTAGTACTGCGGGGACAGGCGGCGCTGAAGCTTTCTTT. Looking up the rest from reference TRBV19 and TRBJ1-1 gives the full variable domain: DGGITQSPKYLFRKEGQNVTLSCEQNLNHDAMYWYRQDPGQGLRLIYYSQIVNDFQKGDIAEGYSVSREKKESFPLTVTSAQKNPTAFYLCASSTAGTGGAEAFFGQGTRLTVV.

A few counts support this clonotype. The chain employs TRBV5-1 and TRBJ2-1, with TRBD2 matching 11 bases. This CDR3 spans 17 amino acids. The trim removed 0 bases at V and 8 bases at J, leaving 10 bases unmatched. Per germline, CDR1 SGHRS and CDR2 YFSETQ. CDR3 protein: CASSLARLAGGPDEQFF. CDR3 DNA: TGCGCCAGCAGCTTGGCCAGATTAGCGGGAGGGCCCGATGAGCAGTTCTTC.

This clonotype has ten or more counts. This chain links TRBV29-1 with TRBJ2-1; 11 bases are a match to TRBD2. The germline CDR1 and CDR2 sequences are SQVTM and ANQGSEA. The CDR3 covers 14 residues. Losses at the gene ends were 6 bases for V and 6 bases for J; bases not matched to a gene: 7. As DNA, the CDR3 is TGCAGCGTCCCCACTAGCGGGAGTTTCAATGAGCAGTTCTTC. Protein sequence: CSVPTSGSFNEQFF.